This is a list of T cell receptor beta chains from one sample in a study of beta chain features in type 1 diabetes. Produced via immunoSEQ multiplex PCR; TCRdb's table is partial and in-frame only. The repertoire has around 280,000 clones, 7.5% to 9.5% of them found once; the top ten carry over 0.8%. The sample was central memory CD4+ T cells from blood. The origin of the receptors is a woman younger than 35 in good health. CDR3s include the opening cysteine and the closing phenylalanine or tryptophan. A D gene is named only where the DNA matches it firmly. Clone size is shown for a subset of rows, as once, few, many or a class of expanded clone.

j_call	d_call	v_call	clone_size	cdr3_aa	cdr3_nt
TRBJ1-2	NA	TRBV7-9	NA	CASSPPDGGYTF	TGTGCCAGCAGCCCGCCAGACGGGGGCTACACCTTC
TRBJ2-5	NA	TRBV15	NA	CATSRDTRETQYF	TGTGCCACCAGCAGGGACACGCGAGAGACCCAGTACTTC
TRBJ2-3	NA	TRBV9	NA	CASSSPGGTTDTQYF	TGTGCCAGCAGCTCCCCAGGGGGGACCACAGATACGCAGTATTTT
TRBJ1-1	TRBD1	TRBV28	NA	CASSLLPRTGEGIGNTEAFF	TGTGCCAGCAGTTTACTTCCCCGTACAGGGGAGGGTATAGGGAACACTGAAGCTTTCTTT
TRBJ2-4	TRBD1	TRBV4-1	many	CASSPDSGQGNIQYF	TGCGCCAGCAGCCCCGACTCGGGACAGGGGAACATTCAGTACTTC
TRBJ2-3	TRBD1	TRBV7-2	many	CATLRGLPTDTQYF	TGTGCCACCCTGAGGGGGCTACCTACAGATACGCAGTATTTT
TRBJ1-1	NA	TRBV6-5	NA	CASSSPGQWGTEAFF	TGTGCCAGCAGTTCCCCAGGACAATGGGGGACTGAAGCTTTCTTT
TRBJ2-3	TRBD1	TRBV19	few	CAFPQGVVGSDTQYF	TGTGCCTTCCCACAGGGGGTGGTTGGTTCAGATACGCAGTATTTT
TRBJ1-2	NA	TRBV12-2	NA	CASRLARTELIGNYGYTF	TGTGCAAGTCGCTTAGCGAGGACAGAACTAATCGGTAACTATGGCTACACCTTC
TRBJ1-4	TRBD1	TRBV2	few	CASSARQGGEKLFF	TGTGCCAGCAGTGCCCGACAGGGGGGTGAAAAACTGTTTTTT
TRBJ1-1	TRBD1	TRBV18	few	CASSPGGRNTEAFF	TGTGCCAGCTCCCCAGGGGGCAGGAACACTGAAGCTTTCTTT
TRBJ2-1	TRBD2	TRBV5-1	NA	CASSLVAQRGFDEQFF	TGCGCCAGCAGCTTGGTGGCACAGCGGGGTTTCGATGAGCAGTTCTTC
TRBJ2-6	TRBD1	TRBV9	NA	CASSVYPRGQRGSGANVLTF	TGTGCCAGCAGCGTATACCCGAGGGGACAGAGAGGTTCTGGGGCCAACGTCCTGACTTTC
TRBJ1-5	NA	TRBV7-2	few	CASSSQGGEGQPQHF	TGTGCCAGCAGCTCCCAGGGAGGGGAGGGTCAGCCCCAGCATTTT
TRBJ2-3	NA	TRBV7-2	NA	CASSSRDGLDTQYF	TGTGCCAGCAGCTCGAGAGATGGGTTAGATACGCAGTATTTT
TRBJ2-5	NA	TRBV2	NA	CASRKSGLSETQYF	TGTGCCAGCAGGAAGTCCGGACTCAGTGAGACCCAGTACTTC
TRBJ2-6	NA	TRBV19	NA	CASSDWGSSGANVLTF	TGTGCCAGTAGTGATTGGGGGAGCTCTGGGGCCAACGTCCTGACTTTC
TRBJ2-3	NA	TRBV6-1	few	CASCANLKSTDTQYF	TGTGCCAGCTGTGCCAATCTAAAGAGCACAGATACGCAGTATTTT
TRBJ2-1	NA	TRBV9	few	CASSVNRGASYNEQFF	TGTGCCAGCAGCGTAAACAGAGGGGCCTCCTACAATGAGCAGTTCTTC
TRBJ2-1	TRBD2	TRBV5-6	few	CASSGLAVLNEQFF	TGTGCCAGCAGTGGTCTAGCGGTTCTAAATGAGCAGTTCTTC
TRBJ2-2	TRBD1	TRBV5-6	NA	CASSSRRQGGTGELFF	TGTGCCAGCAGCAGCCGTCGACAGGGTGGTACCGGGGAGCTGTTTTTT
TRBJ2-3	NA	TRBV6-6	few	CASRSGQAADTQYF	TGTGCCAGCAGATCGGGGCAGGCCGCAGATACGCAGTATTTT
TRBJ2-1	TRBD2	TRBV19	few	CASRPSGKYNEQFF	TGTGCCAGTAGGCCCAGCGGGAAATACAATGAGCAGTTCTTC
TRBJ2-2	NA	TRBV7-2	NA	CASSQAVNTGELFF	TGTGCCAGCAGCCAGGCAGTGAACACCGGGGAGCTGTTTTTT
TRBJ2-2	TRBD2	TRBV28	NA	CASSLGTSGGRELFF	TGTGCCAGCAGTTTAGGGACTAGCGGGGGCCGGGAGCTGTTTTTT
TRBJ1-1	TRBD1	TRBV18	few	CASSPWTGGGGLNTEAFF	TGTGCCAGCTCACCGTGGACAGGGGGCGGGGGTTTGAACACTGAAGCTTTCTTT
TRBJ1-5	NA	TRBV7-8	NA	CASSLAAAFNQPQHF	TGTGCCAGCAGCTTAGCGGCAGCTTTCAATCAGCCCCAGCATTTT
TRBJ1-2	NA	TRBV28	NA	CASSTGPAGAYGYTF	TGTGCCAGCAGTACCGGTCCAGCGGGGGCCTATGGCTACACCTTC
TRBJ2-4	TRBD2	TRBV7-8	NA	CASSLGRLAVGNIQYF	TGTGCCAGCAGCTTAGGTCGCCTAGCGGTCGGAAACATTCAGTACTTC
TRBJ2-5	NA	TRBV5-6	few	CASSRSAGNFKETQYF	TGTGCCAGCAGCCGGAGTGCGGGGAACTTCAAAGAGACCCAGTACTTC
TRBJ2-5	NA	TRBV20-1	NA	CSARGQETQYF	TGCAGTGCTAGGGGACAAGAGACCCAGTACTTC
TRBJ2-1	NA	TRBV11-3	NA	CASRRESSYNEQFF	TGTGCCAGCCGCCGGGAGAGCTCCTACAATGAGCAGTTCTTC
TRBJ2-1	NA	TRBV11-3	NA	CASSLEGVVQFF	TGTGCCAGCAGCCTCGAGGGCGTGGTGCAGTTCTTC
TRBJ1-2	NA	TRBV7-2	few	CASSLARLNYGYTF	TGTGCCAGCAGCTTAGCGCGTCTAAACTATGGCTACACCTTC
TRBJ1-1	NA	TRBV7-9	few	CASSLEWQPEAFF	TGTGCCAGCAGCTTAGAATGGCAGCCTGAAGCTTTCTTT
TRBJ1-2	NA	TRBV5-4	NA	CASSRVKRTDSNYGYTF	TGTGCCAGCAGCAGGGTCAAAAGGACAGACTCTAACTATGGCTACACCTTC
TRBJ2-3	TRBD1	TRBV9	few	CASSRTGQGDTQYF	TGTGCCAGCAGCCGGACAGGGCAAGGGGATACGCAGTATTTT
TRBJ2-5	NA	TRBV18	NA	CASSPQEGLQETQYF	TGTGCCAGCTCACCACAGGAAGGGCTCCAAGAGACCCAGTACTTC
TRBJ2-1	NA	TRBV5-1	many	CASSLGAEGNEQFF	TGCGCCAGCAGTCTCGGGGCTGAGGGTAATGAGCAGTTCTTC
TRBJ1-2	NA	TRBV6-6	NA	CVSSYGYGYTF	TGTGTCAGCAGTTACGGATATGGCTACACCTTC
TRBJ2-4	NA	TRBV18	NA	CASSPTRGSEGIQYF	TGTGCCAGCTCACCAACTAGGGGTTCGGAGGGCATTCAGTACTTC
TRBJ2-5	NA	TRBV7-8	NA	CASSFQTVGETQYF	TGTGCCAGCAGCTTTCAAACAGTCGGGGAGACCCAGTACTTC
TRBJ2-6	TRBD1	TRBV7-8	NA	CASSSGQGDSGANVLTF	TGTGCCAGCAGCTCCGGACAGGGGGACTCTGGGGCCAACGTCCTGACTTTC
TRBJ2-1	TRBD1	TRBV18	few	CASSRQGRNNEQFF	TGTGCCAGCTCGCGACAGGGGAGGAACAATGAGCAGTTCTTC
TRBJ2-6	NA	TRBV19	NA	CASTPTRSGANVLTF	TGTGCCAGTACGCCCACCAGATCTGGGGCCAACGTCCTGACTTTC
TRBJ2-2	TRBD1	TRBV19	NA	CATLKGDRVSGELFF	TGTGCCACCCTAAAAGGGGACAGGGTTTCCGGGGAGCTGTTTTTT
TRBJ2-1	NA	TRBV10-3	many	CAISDSRTYNEQFF	TGTGCCATCAGTGATTCGCGGACCTACAATGAGCAGTTCTTC
TRBJ2-4	NA	TRBV4-3	few	CASSQEAVENIQYF	TGCGCCAGCAGCCAAGAGGCTGTGGAAAACATTCAGTACTTC
TRBJ2-7	NA	TRBV5-4	NA	CASSFQGRNYEQYF	TGTGCCAGCAGCTTTCAGGGAAGAAACTACGAGCAGTACTTC
TRBJ2-2	NA	TRBV18	few	CASSPSPTTGSLSSGELFF	TGTGCCAGCTCACCGTCCCCGACTACAGGGTCCCTATCGAGCGGGGAGCTGTTTTTT
TRBJ1-6	TRBD1	TRBV5-5	few	CASSPGQGSSPLHF	TGCGCCAGCAGCCCGGGACAGGGGAGTTCACCCCTCCACTTT
TRBJ2-5	NA	TRBV28	many	CASSPPRGAQTQYF	TGTGCCAGCAGTCCACCCCGGGGGGCACAGACCCAGTACTTC
TRBJ2-5	TRBD2	TRBV11-2	NA	CASSPQLAGQETQYF	TGTGCCAGCAGCCCGCAACTAGCGGGGCAAGAGACCCAGTACTTC
TRBJ2-1	NA	TRBV5-6	few	CASSLTRGNEQFF	TGTGCCAGCAGCCTCACCCGGGGCAATGAGCAGTTCTTC